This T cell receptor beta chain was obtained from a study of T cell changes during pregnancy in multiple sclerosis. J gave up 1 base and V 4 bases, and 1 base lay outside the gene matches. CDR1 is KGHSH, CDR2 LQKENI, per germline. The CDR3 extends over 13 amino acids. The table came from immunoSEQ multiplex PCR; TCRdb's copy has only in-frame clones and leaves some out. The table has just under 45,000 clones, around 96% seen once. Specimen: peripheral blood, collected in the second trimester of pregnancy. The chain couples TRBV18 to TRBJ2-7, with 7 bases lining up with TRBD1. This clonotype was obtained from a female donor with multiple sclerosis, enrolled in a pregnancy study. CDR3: CASSRTGSYEQYF. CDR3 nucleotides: TGTGCCAGCTCACGGACAGGTTCCTACGAGCAGTACTTC.